This is a list of T cell receptor beta chains from one sample in a study of early stage breast cancer tumors. Libraries were prepared by immunoSEQ multiplex PCR; TCRdb keeps only in-frame clonotypes and omits some of them. The sample has some 47,000 clones; about 83% are singletons. Sequencing was done on a sample of blood. These receptor sequences come from a person in their fifties with breast cancer. CDR3s include the opening cysteine and the closing phenylalanine or tryptophan. The D gene is left open where the match is weak. The listing skips clone size in some rows; elsewhere it reads once, few, many or a size class.

NA,TRBV9,TRBD1,TRBJ1-4,CASSPADRVNEKLFF,TGTGCCAGCAGCCCCGCGGACAGGGTAAACGAAAAACTGTTTTTT
NA,TRBV6-1,NA,TRBJ2-7,CASSDAGSYEQYF,TGTGCCAGCAGTGACGCCGGTTCCTACGAGCAGTACTTC
few,TRBV10-3,NA,TRBJ1-5,CAISERSGMEQPQHF,TGTGCCATCAGTGAAAGGTCAGGGATGGAGCAGCCCCAGCATTTT
NA,TRBV6-6,NA,TRBJ2-5,CASSYPGQGKTQYF,TGTGCCAGCAGTTACCCAGGGCAGGGGAAGACCCAGTACTTC
medium-sized,TRBV18,TRBD1,TRBJ1-2,CASSAGTGGGYTF,TGTGCCAGCTCAGCCGGGACAGGGGGTGGCTACACCTTC
few,TRBV6-6,NA,TRBJ2-7,CASSRNRYEQYF,TGTGCCAGCAGCCGAAACAGGTACGAGCAGTACTTC
NA,TRBV4-3,NA,TRBJ1-2,CASSQEAEYYGYTF,TGCGCCAGCAGCCAAGAAGCAGAGTACTATGGCTACACCTTC
NA,TRBV7-2,NA,TRBJ2-5,CASSLGGSQETQYF,TGTGCCAGCAGCTTAGGTGGGAGCCAAGAGACCCAGTACTTC
NA,TRBV10-3,NA,TRBJ2-2,CAISESTAGSMGELFF,TGTGCCATCAGTGAGTCGACGGCAGGGAGCATGGGGGAGCTGTTTTTT
NA,TRBV18,NA,TRBJ2-7,CASSPAGSKYEQYF,TGTGCCAGCTCACCTGCAGGGAGTAAGTACGAGCAGTACTTC
NA,TRBV10-2,NA,TRBJ1-1,CASSVMNTEAFF,TGCGCCAGCAGTGTAATGAACACTGAAGCTTTCTTT
NA,TRBV14,NA,TRBJ1-1,CASSQGNRYTEAFF,TGTGCCAGCAGCCAGGGCAACAGATACACTGAAGCTTTCTTT
NA,TRBV10-2,NA,TRBJ1-1,CASRLGVNTEAFF,TGCGCCAGCAGGTTGGGCGTGAACACTGAAGCTTTCTTT
NA,TRBV19,NA,TRBJ1-5,CASSIGGGAHQPQHF,TGTGCCAGTAGTATAGGGGGGGGAGCCCATCAGCCCCAGCATTTT
NA,TRBV28,TRBD2,TRBJ2-3,CASSASGLAGLDTQYF,TGTGCCAGCAGTGCATCGGGACTAGCGGGCCTGGATACGCAGTATTTT
NA,TRBV4-1,NA,TRBJ2-3,CASSQEEGGAWITDTQYF,TGCGCCAGCAGCCAAGAGGAGGGGGGGGCTTGGATAACAGATACGCAGTATTTT
few,TRBV10-3,NA,TRBJ1-3,CAIKTYTGSGNTIYF,TGTGCCATCAAGACCTACACGGGATCTGGAAACACCATATATTTT
NA,TRBV5-1,TRBD2,TRBJ2-3,CASSPGTSLTGDTQYF,TGCGCCAGCAGCCCGGGGACTAGCCTTACAGGAGATACGCAGTATTTT
NA,TRBV5-1,NA,TRBJ2-5,CASSLVGQEETQYF,TGCGCCAGCAGCTTGGTGGGACAAGAAGAGACCCAGTACTTC
NA,TRBV6-5,TRBD1,TRBJ2-3,CASSPTGDVDTQYF,TGTGCCAGCAGCCCGACAGGGGATGTAGATACGCAGTATTTT
NA,TRBV5-4,TRBD1,TRBJ2-2,CASSLLGGGGELFF,TGTGCCAGCAGCTTGCTAGGGGGCGGCGGGGAGCTGTTTTTT
NA,TRBV27,TRBD1,TRBJ1-2,CASSSRTGGPPGYTF,TGTGCCAGCAGTTCCAGGACAGGGGGGCCCCCTGGCTACACCTTC
NA,TRBV7-9,TRBD2,TRBJ2-1,CASSPISGLASNEQFF,TGTGCCAGCAGCCCGATTTCGGGACTAGCAAGCAATGAGCAGTTCTTC
few,TRBV19,TRBD1,TRBJ1-2,CASSIRAGGDSYGYTF,TGTGCCAGTAGTATACGGGCAGGGGGCGACTCCTATGGCTACACCTTC
NA,TRBV28,NA,TRBJ1-5,CASSFGLPAGSQPQHF,TGTGCCAGCAGTTTTGGGCTGCCTGCAGGGAGTCAGCCCCAGCATTTT
NA,TRBV27,TRBD2,TRBJ2-5,CASSQREGRQETQYF,TGTGCCAGCAGCCAGCGGGAGGGCCGTCAAGAGACCCAGTACTTC
once,TRBV30,NA,TRBJ2-1,CAWRAGSAEQFF,TGTGCCTGGCGGGCAGGGAGTGCTGAGCAGTTCTTC
NA,TRBV18,NA,TRBJ1-1,CASSPPVEGFRNTEAFF,TGTGCCAGCTCACCACCGGTTGAAGGGTTTCGGAACACTGAAGCTTTCTTT
NA,TRBV15,NA,TRBJ1-5,CATSRDRESNQPQHF,TGTGCCACCAGCAGAGATAGGGAAAGCAATCAGCCCCAGCATTTT
NA,TRBV11-2,TRBD2,TRBJ2-1,CASNGRRREGPGEQFF,TGTGCCAGCAACGGGAGGAGGCGGGAGGGCCCTGGTGAGCAGTTCTTC
NA,TRBV6-1,NA,TRBJ1-1,CASSYQVSNTEAFF,TGTGCCAGCAGCTACCAGGTTTCAAACACTGAAGCTTTCTTT
NA,TRBV5-1,NA,TRBJ2-7,CASSATGTASYEQYF,TGCGCCAGCAGCGCGACCGGGACTGCCTCCTACGAGCAGTACTTC
NA,TRBV27,NA,TRBJ2-7,CASSSRPPYEQYF,TGTGCCAGCAGTTCCCGACCCCCCTACGAGCAGTACTTC
once,TRBV13,TRBD2,TRBJ2-3,CASTSVGLAGGVPTDTQYF,TGTGCCAGTACCAGCGTGGGACTAGCGGGGGGGGTCCCCACAGATACGCAGTATTTT
few,TRBV15,TRBD1,TRBJ1-4,CATSRVGTGVGEKLFF,TGTGCCACCAGCAGAGTCGGGACAGGGGTGGGGGAAAAACTGTTTTTT
NA,TRBV7-6,NA,TRBJ2-6,CASSPQGSGANVLTF,TGTGCCAGCAGCCCGCAGGGGTCTGGGGCCAACGTCCTGACTTTC
NA,TRBV28,NA,TRBJ2-7,CASRGDVAYEQYF,TGTGCCAGCAGGGGAGACGTTGCCTACGAGCAGTACTTC
NA,TRBV6-6,NA,TRBJ2-1,CASSYPTGSRYNEQFF,TGTGCCAGCAGTTACCCCACAGGGTCTCGCTACAATGAGCAGTTCTTC
NA,TRBV27,NA,TRBJ1-4,CASSPRAGIATNEKLFF,TGTGCCAGCAGCCCTCGGGCAGGGATCGCAACTAATGAAAAACTGTTTTTT
NA,TRBV7-9,NA,TRBJ2-3,CASNADTQYF,TGTGCCAGCAACGCAGATACGCAGTATTTT
NA,TRBV7-2,TRBD2,TRBJ2-7,CASSVVAGGLSSYEQYF,TGTGCCAGCAGCGTGGTGGCGGGGGGCTTAAGCTCCTACGAGCAGTACTTC
NA,TRBV5-1,NA,TRBJ1-3,CASSPLSGQSGNTIYF,TGCGCCAGCAGCCCGCTTTCCGGACAGTCAGGAAACACCATATATTTT
once,TRBV5-1,TRBD2,TRBJ2-7,CASSLGGASGLDEQYF,TGCGCCAGCAGCTTGGGGGGTGCTAGCGGTTTGGACGAGCAGTACTTC
once,TRBV4-1,NA,TRBJ2-3,CASSQDDTTSTDTQYF,TGCGCCAGCAGCCAAGATGACACAACTAGCACAGATACGCAGTATTTT
NA,TRBV4-1,TRBD1,TRBJ2-7,CASSQSGTGVSEQYF,TGCGCCAGCAGCCAATCGGGGACAGGGGTGAGCGAGCAGTACTTC
NA,TRBV19,NA,TRBJ1-2,CASSTSGTYGYTF,TGTGCCAGTAGTACGTCCGGGACCTATGGCTACACCTTC
NA,TRBV6-6,NA,TRBJ1-2,CASSYSGGPSYGYTF,TGTGCCAGCAGTTACTCGGGCGGACCGAGCTATGGCTACACCTTC
NA,TRBV19,NA,TRBJ2-1,CASGGGTEQFF,TGTGCCAGTGGCGGGGGCACTGAGCAGTTCTTC
NA,TRBV20-1,NA,TRBJ2-1,CSARETNEQFF,TGCAGTGCTAGAGAGACTAATGAGCAGTTCTTC
NA,TRBV7-9,NA,TRBJ1-2,CASSSQGRTNYGYTF,TGTGCCAGCAGCTCTCAGGGGCGAACTAACTATGGCTACACCTTC
NA,TRBV28,NA,TRBJ1-4,CASSRAGLGNEKLFF,TGTGCCAGCAGCCGGGCGGGGCTGGGGAATGAAAAACTGTTTTTT